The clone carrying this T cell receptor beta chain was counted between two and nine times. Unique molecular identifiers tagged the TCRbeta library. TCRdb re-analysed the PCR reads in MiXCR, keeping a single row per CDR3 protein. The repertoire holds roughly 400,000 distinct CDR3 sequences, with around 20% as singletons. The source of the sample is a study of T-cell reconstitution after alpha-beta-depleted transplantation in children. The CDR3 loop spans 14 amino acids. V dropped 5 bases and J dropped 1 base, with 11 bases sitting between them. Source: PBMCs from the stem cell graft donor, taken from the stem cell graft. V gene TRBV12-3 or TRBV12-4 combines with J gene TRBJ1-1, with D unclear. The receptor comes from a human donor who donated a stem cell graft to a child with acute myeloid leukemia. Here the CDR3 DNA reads TGTGCCAGCAGTCGCCGGACGGAGAACACTGAAGCTTTCTTT. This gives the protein CASSRRTENTEAFF.